The present T cell receptor (beta chain) was sequenced within a study of tumor and adjacent non-tumor tissue in lung cancer. V gave up 6 bases and J gave up 0 bases; unmatched junction bases: 7. The germline V gene encodes CDR1 MNHNY and CDR2 SVGAGI (reference sequence). The CDR3 length is 15 residues. The library came from three nested PCR rounds adapted from ARM-PCR protocols. TCRdb reanalysed the multiplex PCR reads using MiXCR and keeps one entry per CDR3 protein. There are around 50,000 distinct CDR3 sequences in the sample; around 67% occur only once, and approximately 28% lies in the top ten. No cell sorting was done before RNA was extracted from the tissue. More than 3 cm separated this lung sample from the edge of the tumor. This clonotype was detected many times.

The TCR sequence derives from a woman in her 70s with non-small cell lung cancer. The chain recombines TRBV6-6 with TRBJ2-7, with 8 bases lining up with TRBD2. Sample: distant non-tumor lung tissue. CDR3 bases: TGTGCCAGCAGAATAGCGGGATCCACCTCCTACGAGCAGTACTTC. Translation: CASRIAGSTSYEQYF.